This T cell receptor (beta chain) was captured by sequencing in a study of control samples from healthy donors and cancer patients. Germline V gene lookup returns CDR1 LNHDA and CDR2 SQIVND (reference sequence). V was clipped by 4 bases and J by 7 bases; unmatched bases: 3. The CDR3 length is 13 residues. TCRdb keeps only in-frame clones here, not all; method: immunoSEQ multiplex PCR. The sample includes approximately 100,000 clones, about 91% of them seen just once. The chain couples TRBV19 to TRBJ2-1, with 8 bases identical to TRBD1. The sequencing input was blood. The clonotype was recovered from a man younger than 45 in good health. For the CDR3, the DNA is TGTGCCAGTAGTAATCGACAGGGGAATGAGCAGTTCTTC. It is translated as CASSNRQGNEQFF.